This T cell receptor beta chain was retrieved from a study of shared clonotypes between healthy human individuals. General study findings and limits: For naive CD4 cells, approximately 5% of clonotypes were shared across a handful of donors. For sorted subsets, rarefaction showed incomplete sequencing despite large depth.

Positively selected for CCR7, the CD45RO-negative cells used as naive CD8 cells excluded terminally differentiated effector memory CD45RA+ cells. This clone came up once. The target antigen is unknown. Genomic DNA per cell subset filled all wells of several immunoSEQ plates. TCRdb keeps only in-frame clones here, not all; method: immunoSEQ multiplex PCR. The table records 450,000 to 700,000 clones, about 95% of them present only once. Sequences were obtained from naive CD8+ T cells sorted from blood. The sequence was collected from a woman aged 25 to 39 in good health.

CDR3 sequence: CASSASGRAGEQYF. The DNA of the CDR3 is TGTGCCAGCAGCGCTAGCGGGAGGGCGGGGGAGCAGTACTTC. V is TRBV9 and J is TRBJ2-7; TRBD2 matches at 12 bases. V was pared by 3 bases and J by 7 bases, with 5 bases of the junction left unmatched. The germline CDR1 and CDR2 sequences are SGDLS and YYNGEE. The CDR3 is made up of 14 amino acids.